This TCR beta chain was profiled in a study of early T cells in non-severe SARS-CoV-2 infection. About the study: Sequenced material consisted of bulk RNA (from unsorted whole blood), and chains were unpaired.

Researchers tagged individual cDNA molecules with unique molecular identifiers. TCRdb ran MiXCR on the 5' RACE reads and lists one entry per CDR3 protein. The data contain 68,000 or so distinct CDR3 sequences, 12% of them singletons. The CDR3 loop spans 13 amino acids. The germline V and J ends were trimmed by 2 bases and 6 bases, with 8 bases remaining between them. Germline CDR1 MGHDK, CDR2 SYGVNS. The V gene is TRBV25-1, the J gene TRBJ2-4; D may be TRBD1 (5 bases). Sequencing was carried out using whole blood. This TCR was recovered from an adult who was a healthcare worker with PCR-confirmed SARS-CoV-2 infection or an uninfected control (not recorded which). The CDR3 nucleotides read TGTGCCAGCAGTGAACCAGGGTTAAACATTCAGTACTTC. The encoded protein is CASSEPGLNIQYF.